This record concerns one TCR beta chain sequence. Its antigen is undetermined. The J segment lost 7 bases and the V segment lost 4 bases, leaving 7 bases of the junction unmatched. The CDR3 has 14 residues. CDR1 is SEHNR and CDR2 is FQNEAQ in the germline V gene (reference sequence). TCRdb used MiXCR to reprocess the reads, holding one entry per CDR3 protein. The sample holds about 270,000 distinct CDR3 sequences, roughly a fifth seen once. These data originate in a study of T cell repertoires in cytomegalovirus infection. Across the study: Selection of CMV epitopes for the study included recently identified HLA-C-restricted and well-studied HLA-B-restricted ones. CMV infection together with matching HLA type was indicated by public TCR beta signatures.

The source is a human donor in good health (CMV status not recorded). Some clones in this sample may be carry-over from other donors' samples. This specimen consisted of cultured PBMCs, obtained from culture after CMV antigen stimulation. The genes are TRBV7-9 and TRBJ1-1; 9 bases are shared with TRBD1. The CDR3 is CASSSTGGMNEAFF. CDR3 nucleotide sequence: TGTGCCAGCAGCTCCACAGGGGGCATGAATGAAGCTTTCTTT.